The clone carrying this T cell receptor (beta chain) was observed a handful of times. What it binds is unknown. No treatment had been given to any patient before thyroid surgery. The sample comes from a study of metastatic and nonmetastatic thyroid tumors. Study-level background: Malignant thyroid and benign thyroid patients provided blood and tumor or nodule tissue whose repertoires were compared. Findings of the study overall: According to reports, the diversity of TCR beta was significantly higher in malignant thyroid tumors than in benign nodules, and this held in both blood and tumor samples.

In the source study's methods: What underpinned the distant-metastasis classifier for papillary thyroid cancer was the set of CDR3 differences across clinicopathological groups. TCRdb reprocessed the PCR reads using MiXCR. The V and J calls reflect TCRdb's pipeline rather than the authors' work. The repertoire holds about 20,000 clones, 11% seen once, with about 8% in the top ten. Trimming removed 7 bases from V and 8 bases from J; junction bases left unmatched: 20. The CDR3 sequence is 17 residues long. Germline assignment: CDR1 WNHNN and CDR2 SYGVQD (reference sequence). Specimen: blood. The receptor was derived from a female donor with papillary thyroid cancer or a benign thyroid nodule (not recorded which). Some clones in this sample may be carry-over from other donors' samples. The V gene is TRBV10-1, the J gene TRBJ2-1, with 7 bases matching TRBD2. CDR3 DNA: TGCGCCAGCATTGGCTTTGCGGGAGTGGGGTTTGGGCATGAGCAGTTCTTC. It encodes CASIGFAGVGFGHEQFF.